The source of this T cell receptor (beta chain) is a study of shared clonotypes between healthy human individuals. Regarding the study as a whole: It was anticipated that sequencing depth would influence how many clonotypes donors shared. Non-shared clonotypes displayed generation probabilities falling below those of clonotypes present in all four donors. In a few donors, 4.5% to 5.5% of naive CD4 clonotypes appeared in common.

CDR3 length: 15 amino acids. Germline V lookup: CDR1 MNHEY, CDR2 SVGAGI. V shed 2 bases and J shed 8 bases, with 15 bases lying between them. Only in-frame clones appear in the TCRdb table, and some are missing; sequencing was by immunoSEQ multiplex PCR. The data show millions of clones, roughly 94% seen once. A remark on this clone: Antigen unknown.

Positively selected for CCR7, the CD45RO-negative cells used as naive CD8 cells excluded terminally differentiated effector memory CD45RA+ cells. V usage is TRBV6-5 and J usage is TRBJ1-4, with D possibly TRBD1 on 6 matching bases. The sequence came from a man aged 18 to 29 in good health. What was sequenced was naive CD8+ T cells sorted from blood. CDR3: CASSYGEQGGEKLFF. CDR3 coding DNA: TGTGCCAGCAGTTACGGGGAACAGGGAGGGGAAAAACTGTTTTTT.